This T cell receptor (beta chain) was captured by sequencing in a study of shared clonotypes between healthy human individuals. The overall study: CD4 naive and CD4 memory each took three plates per donor, while CD8 naive took two and CD8 memory one. Findings of the study overall: Owing to a small donor count, the genetic and exposure-history diversity represented was limited.

The length of the CDR3 is 15 residues. V dropped 2 bases and J dropped 6; count of bases not matched to a gene: 6. Germline V lookup: CDR1 SGHDT, CDR2 YYEEEE. Concerning this clone: Antigen unknown.

TCRdb's copy holds only in-frame clones and misses some; the assay was immunoSEQ multiplex PCR. Of 110,000 or so clones in the sample, around 71% were seen once. Donors had no recently reported acute infections or vaccinations and were HIV-negative. The chain joins TRBV5-6 to TRBJ2-3; 10 bases are a match to TRBD2. The specimen sequenced was memory CD8+ T cells sorted from blood. The subset here: CD45RO+ cells pooled with CCR7-negative TemRA cells. The source of this sequence is a woman aged 25-40 years in good health. The CDR3 nucleotides are TGTGCCAGCAGCTTCTGGCTAGCGGGAGCCGATACGCAGTATTTT. Encoded protein: CASSFWLAGADTQYF.